This record covers a single T cell receptor (beta chain). Given a much more abundant clone one base away, this may be a read error. RNA was extracted from bulk tissue without any cell sorting. Distant lung tissue was collected more than 3 cm away from the tumor edge. The V and J ends lost 6 bases and 6 bases respectively, with 14 bases between them. Germline lookup yields CDR1 MGHDK and CDR2 SYGVNS. The CDR3 contains 13 residues. A modified ARM-PCR protocol with three rounds of nested PCR amplified TCRbeta. TCRdb ran MiXCR on the multiplex PCR reads and lists one entry per CDR3 protein. The table records more than 75,000 distinct CDR3 sequences, 75% to 85% of them present only once. This entry belongs to a study of tumor and adjacent non-tumor tissue in lung cancer.

This sequence was found in a man in his fifties or sixties with small cell lung cancer. What was sequenced was distant non-tumor lung tissue. This chain uses TRBV25-1 with TRBJ1-1; D is unclear. The CDR3 spells CASRVGNWAEAFF. The CDR3 nucleotides are TGTGCCAGCAGAGTCGGGAACTGGGCTGAAGCTTTCTTT.